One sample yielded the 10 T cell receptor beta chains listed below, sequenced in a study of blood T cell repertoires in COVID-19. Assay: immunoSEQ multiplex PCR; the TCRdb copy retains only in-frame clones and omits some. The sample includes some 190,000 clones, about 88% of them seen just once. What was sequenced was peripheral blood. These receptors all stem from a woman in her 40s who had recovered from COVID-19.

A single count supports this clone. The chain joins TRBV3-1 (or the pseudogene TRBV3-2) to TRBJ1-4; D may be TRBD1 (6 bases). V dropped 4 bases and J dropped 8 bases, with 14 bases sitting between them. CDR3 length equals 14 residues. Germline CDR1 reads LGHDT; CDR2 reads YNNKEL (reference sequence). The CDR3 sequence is CASSRTTQGEKLFF. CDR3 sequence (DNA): TGTGCCAGCAGCCGTACTACCCAGGGGGAAAAACTGTTTTTT.

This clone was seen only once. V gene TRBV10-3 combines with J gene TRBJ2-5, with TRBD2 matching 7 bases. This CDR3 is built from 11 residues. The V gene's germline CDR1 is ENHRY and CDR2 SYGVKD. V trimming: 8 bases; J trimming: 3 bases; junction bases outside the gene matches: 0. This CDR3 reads CAIGLEETQYF. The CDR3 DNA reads TGTGCCATCGGACTAGAAGAGACCCAGTACTTC.

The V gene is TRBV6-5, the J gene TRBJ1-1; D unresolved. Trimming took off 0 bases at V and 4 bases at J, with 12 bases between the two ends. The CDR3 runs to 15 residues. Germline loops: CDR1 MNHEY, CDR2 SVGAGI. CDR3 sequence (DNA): TGTGCCAGCAGTTACTCAATATCGAGTCGCACTGAAGCTTTCTTT. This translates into CASSYSISSRTEAFF.

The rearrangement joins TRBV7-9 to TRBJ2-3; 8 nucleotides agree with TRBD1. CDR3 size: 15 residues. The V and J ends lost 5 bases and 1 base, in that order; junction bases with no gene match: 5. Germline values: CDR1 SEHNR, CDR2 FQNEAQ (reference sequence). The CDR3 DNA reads TGTGCCAGCAGCCGACTGGGACAGGGCACAGATACGCAGTATTTT. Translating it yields CASSRLGQGTDTQYF.

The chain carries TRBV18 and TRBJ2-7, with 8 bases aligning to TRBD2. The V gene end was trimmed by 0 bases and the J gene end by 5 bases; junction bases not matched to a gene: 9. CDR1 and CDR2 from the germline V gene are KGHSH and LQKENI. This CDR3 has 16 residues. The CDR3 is CASSPPSGSLVHEQYF. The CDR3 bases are TGTGCCAGCTCACCACCGAGCGGGAGTCTCGTCCACGAGCAGTACTTC. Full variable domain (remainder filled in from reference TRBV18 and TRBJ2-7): NAGVMQNPRHLVRRRGQEARLRCSPMKGHSHVYWYRQLPEEGLKFMVYLQKENIIDESGMPKERFSAEFPKEGPSILRIQQVVRGDSAAYFCASSPPSGSLVHEQYFGPGTRLTVT.

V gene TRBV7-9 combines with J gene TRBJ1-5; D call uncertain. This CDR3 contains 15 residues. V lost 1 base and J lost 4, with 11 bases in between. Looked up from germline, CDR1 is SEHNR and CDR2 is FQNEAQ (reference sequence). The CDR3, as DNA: TGTGCCAGCAGCTTAGAGTCCGGGATGAATCAGCCCCAGCATTTT. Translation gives CASSLESGMNQPQHF.

The CDR3 spells CASMTSGRANTGELFF. In nucleotides, the CDR3 is TGCGCCAGCATGACCTCGGGTCGCGCGAACACCGGGGAGCTGTTTTTT. The chain carries TRBV5-1 and TRBJ2-2; D gene unclear. V was pared by 6 bases and J by 0 bases, with 15 bases between. Germline values: CDR1 SGHRS, CDR2 YFSETQ. The CDR3 has 16 residues.

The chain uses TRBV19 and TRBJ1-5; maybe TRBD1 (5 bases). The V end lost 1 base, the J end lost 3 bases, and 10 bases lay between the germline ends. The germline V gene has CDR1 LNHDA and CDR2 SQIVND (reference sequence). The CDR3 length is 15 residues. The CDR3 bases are TGTGCCAGTAGTATAGCGGGGGGACTCAATCAGCCCCAGCATTTT. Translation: CASSIAGGLNQPQHF.

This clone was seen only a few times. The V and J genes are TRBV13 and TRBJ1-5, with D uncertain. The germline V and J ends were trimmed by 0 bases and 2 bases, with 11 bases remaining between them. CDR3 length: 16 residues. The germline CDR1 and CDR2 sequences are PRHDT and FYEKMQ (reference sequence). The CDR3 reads CASSLGGLRGNQPQHF. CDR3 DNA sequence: TGTGCCAGCAGCTTAGGAGGCCTACGGGGCAATCAGCCCCAGCATTTT. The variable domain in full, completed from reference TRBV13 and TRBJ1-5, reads AAGVIQSPRHLIKEKRETATLKCYPIPRHDTVYWYQQGPGQDPQFLISFYEKMQSDKGSIPDRFSAQQFSDYHSELNMSSLELGDSALYFCASSLGGLRGNQPQHFGDGTRLSIL.

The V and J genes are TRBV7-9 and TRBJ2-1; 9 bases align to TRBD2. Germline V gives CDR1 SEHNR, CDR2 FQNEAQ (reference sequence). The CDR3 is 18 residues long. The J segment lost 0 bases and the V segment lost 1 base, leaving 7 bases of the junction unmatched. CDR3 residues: CASSLEAGGPTSYNEQFF. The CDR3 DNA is TGTGCCAGCAGCTTAGAAGCGGGAGGCCCGACCTCCTACAATGAGCAGTTCTTC.